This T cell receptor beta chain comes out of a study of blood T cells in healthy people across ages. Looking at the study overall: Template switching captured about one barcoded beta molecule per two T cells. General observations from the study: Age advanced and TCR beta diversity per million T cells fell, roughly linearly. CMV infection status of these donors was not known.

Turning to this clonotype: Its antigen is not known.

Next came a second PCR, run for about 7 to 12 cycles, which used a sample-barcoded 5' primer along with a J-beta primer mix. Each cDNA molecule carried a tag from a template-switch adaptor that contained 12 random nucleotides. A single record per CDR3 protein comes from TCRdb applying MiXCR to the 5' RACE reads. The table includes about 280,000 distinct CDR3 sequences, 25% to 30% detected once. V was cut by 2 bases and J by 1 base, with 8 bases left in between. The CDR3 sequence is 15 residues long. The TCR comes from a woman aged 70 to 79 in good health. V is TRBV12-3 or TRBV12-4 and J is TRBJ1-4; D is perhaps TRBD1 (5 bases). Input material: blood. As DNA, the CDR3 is TGTGCCAGCAGTTTATGGGGGGGAACTAATGAAAAACTGTTTTTT. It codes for CASSLWGGTNEKLFF.